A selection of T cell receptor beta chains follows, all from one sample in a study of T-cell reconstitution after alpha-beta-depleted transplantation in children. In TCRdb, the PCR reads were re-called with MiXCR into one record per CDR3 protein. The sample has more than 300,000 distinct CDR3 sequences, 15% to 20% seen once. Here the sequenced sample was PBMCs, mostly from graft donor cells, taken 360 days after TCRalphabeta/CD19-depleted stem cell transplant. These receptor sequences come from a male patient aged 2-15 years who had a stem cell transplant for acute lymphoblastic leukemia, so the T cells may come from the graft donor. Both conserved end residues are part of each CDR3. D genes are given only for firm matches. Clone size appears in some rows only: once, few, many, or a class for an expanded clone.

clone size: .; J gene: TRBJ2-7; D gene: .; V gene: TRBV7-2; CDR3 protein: CASSSTGGVGEQYF; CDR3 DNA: TGTGCCAGCAGCTCCACCGGGGGTGTAGGCGAGCAGTACTTC
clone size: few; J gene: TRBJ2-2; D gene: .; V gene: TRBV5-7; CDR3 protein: CASTRERTGELFF; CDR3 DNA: TGTGCCAGCACGCGGGAAAGGACCGGGGAGCTGTTTTTT
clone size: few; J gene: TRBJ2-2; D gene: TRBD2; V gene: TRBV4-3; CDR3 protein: CASSQEPAGGIGGELFF; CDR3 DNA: TGCGCCAGCAGCCAAGAGCCCGCGGGAGGTATCGGCGGGGAGCTGTTTTTT
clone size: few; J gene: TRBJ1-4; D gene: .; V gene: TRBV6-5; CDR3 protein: CASSLPGKALFF; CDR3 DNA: TGTGCCAGCAGTTTGCCAGGGAAGGCACTGTTTTTT
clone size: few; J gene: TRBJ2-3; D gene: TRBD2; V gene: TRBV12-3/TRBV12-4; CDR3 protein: CASSLMGLAGTDTQYF; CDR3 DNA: TGTGCCAGCAGTCTGATGGGACTAGCTGGTACAGATACGCAGTATTTT
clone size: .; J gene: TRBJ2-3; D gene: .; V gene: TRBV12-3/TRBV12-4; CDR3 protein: CASSSRAGDTQYF; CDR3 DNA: TGTGCCAGCAGCTCTAGAGCGGGAGATACGCAGTATTTT
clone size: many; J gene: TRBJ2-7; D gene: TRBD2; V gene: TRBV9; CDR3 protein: CASSVGVAGSYEQYF; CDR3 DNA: TGTGCCAGCAGCGTAGGGGTAGCGGGATCCTACGAGCAGTACTTC
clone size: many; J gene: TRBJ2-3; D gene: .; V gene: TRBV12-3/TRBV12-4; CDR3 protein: CASRQTGADTQYF; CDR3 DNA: TGTGCCAGCAGGCAGACAGGAGCAGATACGCAGTATTTT
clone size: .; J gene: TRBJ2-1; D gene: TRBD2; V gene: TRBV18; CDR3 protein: CASSPRLAGGPPYNEQFF; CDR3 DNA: TGTGCCAGCTCACCAAGGCTAGCGGGAGGGCCTCCCTACAATGAGCAGTTCTTC
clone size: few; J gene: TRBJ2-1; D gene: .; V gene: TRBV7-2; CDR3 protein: CASSSTRRGGGNEQFF; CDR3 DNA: TGTGCCAGCAGCTCGACCCGCAGGGGTGGGGGGAATGAGCAGTTCTTC
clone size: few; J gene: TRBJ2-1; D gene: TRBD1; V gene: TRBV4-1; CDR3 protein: CASSQATGTLSYNEQFF; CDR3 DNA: TGCGCCAGCAGCCAAGCGACAGGGACCCTCTCCTACAATGAGCAGTTCTTC
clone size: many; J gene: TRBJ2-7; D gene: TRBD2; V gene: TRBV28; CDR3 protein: CASSGGGRSGRRYYEQYF; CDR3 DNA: TGTGCCAGCAGTGGGGGAGGGCGTAGCGGGAGGAGGTACTACGAGCAGTACTTC
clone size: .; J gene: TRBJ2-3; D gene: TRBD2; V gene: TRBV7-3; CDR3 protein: CASSLTDQRERTDTQYF; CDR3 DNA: TGTGCCAGCAGCTTAACGGATCAGCGGGAGAGGACAGATACGCAGTATTTT
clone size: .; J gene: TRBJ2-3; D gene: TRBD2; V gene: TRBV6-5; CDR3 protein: CASSSGLAATDTQYF; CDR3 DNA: TGTGCCAGCAGTTCGGGACTAGCGGCCACAGATACGCAGTATTTT
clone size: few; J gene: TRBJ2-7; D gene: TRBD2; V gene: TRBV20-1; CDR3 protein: CSARGGTSGVSSYEQYF; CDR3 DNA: TGCAGTGCTAGAGGAGGGACTAGCGGGGTGAGCTCCTACGAGCAGTACTTC
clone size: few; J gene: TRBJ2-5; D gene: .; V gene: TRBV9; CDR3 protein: CASSSWDAQETQYF; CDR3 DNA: TGTGCCAGCAGCTCCTGGGACGCACAAGAGACCCAGTACTTC
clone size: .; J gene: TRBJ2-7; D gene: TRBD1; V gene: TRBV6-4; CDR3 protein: CASSDPFREGQFPIGEQYF; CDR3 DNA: TGTGCCAGCAGTGACCCCTTTCGAGAGGGACAGTTCCCAATTGGGGAGCAGTACTTC
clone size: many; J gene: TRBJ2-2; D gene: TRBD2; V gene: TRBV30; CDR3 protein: CAWSVEGLADTGELFF; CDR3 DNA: TGTGCCTGGAGTGTAGAGGGACTAGCAGACACCGGGGAGCTGTTTTTT
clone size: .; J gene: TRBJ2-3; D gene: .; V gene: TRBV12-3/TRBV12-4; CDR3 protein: CASSWGTSTDTQYF; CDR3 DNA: TGTGCCAGCAGCTGGGGGACCAGCACAGATACGCAGTATTTT
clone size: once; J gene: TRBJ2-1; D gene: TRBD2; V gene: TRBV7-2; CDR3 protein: CASSARTSDEQFF; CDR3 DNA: TGTGCCAGCAGCGCCCGGACTAGCGATGAGCAGTTCTTC
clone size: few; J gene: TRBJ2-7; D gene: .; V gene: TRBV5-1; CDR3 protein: CASSWDQGSYEQYF; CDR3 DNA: TGCGCCAGCAGCTGGGATCAGGGGTCCTACGAGCAGTACTTC
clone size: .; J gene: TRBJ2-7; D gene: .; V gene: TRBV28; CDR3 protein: CASSPGTPSSYEQYF; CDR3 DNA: TGTGCCAGCAGTCCCGGGACACCGAGCTCCTACGAGCAGTACTTC
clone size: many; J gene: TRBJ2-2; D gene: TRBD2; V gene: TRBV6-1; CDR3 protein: CASIGTSGAGELFF; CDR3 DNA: TGTGCCAGCATAGGGACTAGCGGCGCCGGGGAGCTGTTTTTT
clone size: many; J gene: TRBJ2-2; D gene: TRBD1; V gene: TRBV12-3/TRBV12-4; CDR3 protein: CASSLGNRGSAGELFF; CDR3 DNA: TGTGCCAGCAGTTTGGGAAACAGGGGATCGGCCGGGGAGCTGTTTTTT
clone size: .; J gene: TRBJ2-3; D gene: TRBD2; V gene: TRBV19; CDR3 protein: CASSIGTSGRGTDTQYF; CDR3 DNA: TGTGCCAGTAGTATCGGGACTAGCGGGAGGGGCACAGATACGCAGTATTTT
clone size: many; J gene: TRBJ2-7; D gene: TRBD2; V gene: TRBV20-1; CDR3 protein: CSASIPETLAESSYEQYF; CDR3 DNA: TGCAGTGCTTCCATTCCTGAGACCCTAGCGGAGAGCTCCTACGAGCAGTACTTC
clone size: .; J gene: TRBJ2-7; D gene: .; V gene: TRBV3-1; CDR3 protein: CASSQGALGWQYF; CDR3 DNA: TGTGCCAGCAGCCAAGGGGCCTTAGGTTGGCAGTACTTC
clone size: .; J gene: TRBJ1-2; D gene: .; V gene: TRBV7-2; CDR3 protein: CASSRRGFNYGYTF; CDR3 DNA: TGTGCCAGCAGCCGCAGGGGTTTCAACTATGGCTACACCTTC
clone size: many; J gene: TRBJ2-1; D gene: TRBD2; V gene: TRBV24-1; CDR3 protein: CATSDPTSGRVDEQFF; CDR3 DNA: TGTGCCACCAGTGACCCGACTAGCGGGAGGGTCGATGAGCAGTTCTTC
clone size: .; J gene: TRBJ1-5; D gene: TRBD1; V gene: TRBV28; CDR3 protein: CASMTGGGQPQHF; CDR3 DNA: TGTGCCAGCATGACAGGGGGAGGTCAGCCCCAGCATTTT
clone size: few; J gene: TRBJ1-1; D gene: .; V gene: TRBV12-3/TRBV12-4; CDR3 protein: CASTALWTETFF; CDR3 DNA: TGTGCCAGCACCGCCTTGTGGACTGAAACTTTCTTT
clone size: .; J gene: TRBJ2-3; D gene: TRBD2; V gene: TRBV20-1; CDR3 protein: CSAALAGSTDTQYF; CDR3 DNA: TGCAGTGCCGCGCTAGCGGGGAGCACAGATACGCAGTATTTT
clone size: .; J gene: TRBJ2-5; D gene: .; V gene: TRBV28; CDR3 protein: CASSFWGANSQETQYF; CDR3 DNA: TGTGCCAGCAGCTTCTGGGGGGCGAACTCCCAAGAGACCCAGTACTTC
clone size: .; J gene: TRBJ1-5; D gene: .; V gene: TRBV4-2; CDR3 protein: CASSQGQFTVGQPQHF; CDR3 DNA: TGTGCCAGCAGCCAAGGCCAGTTTACGGTGGGTCAGCCCCAGCATTTT
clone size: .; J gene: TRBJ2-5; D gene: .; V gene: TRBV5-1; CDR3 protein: CASSQLSSETQYF; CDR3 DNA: TGCGCCAGCAGCCAGCTCTCCTCAGAGACCCAGTACTTC
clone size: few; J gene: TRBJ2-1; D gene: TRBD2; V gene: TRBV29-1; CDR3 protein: CSAGTSGFYHNEQFF; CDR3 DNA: TGCAGCGCCGGGACTAGCGGCTTCTACCACAATGAGCAGTTCTTC
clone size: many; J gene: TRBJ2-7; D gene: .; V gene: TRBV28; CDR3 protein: CASYSPRGEQYF; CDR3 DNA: TGTGCCAGTTACTCCCCTCGGGGTGAGCAGTACTTC
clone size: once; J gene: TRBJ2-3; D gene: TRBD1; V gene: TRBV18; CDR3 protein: CASSPPGTAYRVTDTQYF; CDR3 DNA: TGTGCCAGCTCACCTCCCGGGACAGCTTACCGAGTCACAGATACGCAGTATTTT
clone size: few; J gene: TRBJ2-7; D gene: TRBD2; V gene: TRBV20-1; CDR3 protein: CSARDLSGSLEQYF; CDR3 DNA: TGCAGTGCTAGAGATCTTAGCGGGAGCCTAGAGCAGTACTTC
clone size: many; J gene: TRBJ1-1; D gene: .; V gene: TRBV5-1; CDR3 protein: CASSLRPLNTEAFF; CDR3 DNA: TGCGCCAGCAGCTTGAGGCCCTTGAACACTGAAGCTTTCTTT
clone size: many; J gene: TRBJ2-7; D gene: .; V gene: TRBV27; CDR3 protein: CASSLLGGYEQYF; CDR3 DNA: TGTGCCAGCAGTTTATTAGGGGGATACGAGCAGTACTTC
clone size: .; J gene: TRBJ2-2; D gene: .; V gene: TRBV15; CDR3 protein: CATSRQEGRTGELFF; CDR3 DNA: TGTGCCACCAGCAGACAGGAGGGGAGAACCGGGGAGCTGTTTTTT
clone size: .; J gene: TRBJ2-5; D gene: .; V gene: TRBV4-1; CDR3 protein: CASSQAYPEETQYF; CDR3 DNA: TGCGCCAGCAGCCAAGCTTACCCCGAAGAGACCCAGTACTTC
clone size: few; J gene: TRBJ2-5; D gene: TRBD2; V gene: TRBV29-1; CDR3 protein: CSVEGTWGGQQETQYF; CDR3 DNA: TGCAGCGTTGAAGGAACGTGGGGAGGGCAGCAAGAGACCCAGTACTTC
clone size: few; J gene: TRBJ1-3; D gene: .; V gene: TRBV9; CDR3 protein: CASSVDRTSGNTIYF; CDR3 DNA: TGTGCCAGCAGCGTCGACAGAACTTCTGGAAACACCATATATTTT
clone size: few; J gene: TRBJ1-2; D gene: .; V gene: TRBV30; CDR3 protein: CAWSVLGRRGYTF; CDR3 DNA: TGTGCCTGGAGTGTACTAGGAAGGCGAGGCTACACCTTC
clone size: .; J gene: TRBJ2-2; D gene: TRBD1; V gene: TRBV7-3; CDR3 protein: CASSLGTGRSTGELFF; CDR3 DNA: TGTGCCAGCAGCTTAGGGACAGGGCGGTCTACCGGGGAGCTGTTTTTT
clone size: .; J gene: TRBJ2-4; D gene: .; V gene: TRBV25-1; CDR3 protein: CASPRTRAKNIQYF; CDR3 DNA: TGTGCCAGCCCGAGGACCAGGGCCAAAAACATTCAGTACTTC
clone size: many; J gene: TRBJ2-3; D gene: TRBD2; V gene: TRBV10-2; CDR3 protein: CASTLAGGPHTQYF; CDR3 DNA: TGCGCCAGCACCCTAGCGGGAGGGCCGCATACGCAGTATTTT
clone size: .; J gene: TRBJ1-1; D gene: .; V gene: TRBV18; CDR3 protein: CASSPVRGTEAFF; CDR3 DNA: TGTGCCAGCTCACCCGTCCGGGGCACTGAAGCTTTCTTT
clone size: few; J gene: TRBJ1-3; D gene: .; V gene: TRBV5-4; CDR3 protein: CASSLELPSKAESGNTIYF; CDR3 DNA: TGTGCCAGCAGCTTGGAGCTACCCAGTAAAGCCGAGTCTGGAAACACCATATATTTT
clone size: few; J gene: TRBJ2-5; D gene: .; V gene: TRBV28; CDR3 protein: CASSFPPGLSVGAQYF; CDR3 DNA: TGTGCCAGCAGTTTCCCACCTGGACTTAGCGTCGGGGCCCAGTACTTC
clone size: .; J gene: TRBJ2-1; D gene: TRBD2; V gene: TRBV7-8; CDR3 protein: CASSPLAVRERGTYNEQFF; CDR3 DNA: TGTGCCAGCAGCCCATTAGCCGTTAGGGAGCGGGGTACCTACAATGAGCAGTTCTTC
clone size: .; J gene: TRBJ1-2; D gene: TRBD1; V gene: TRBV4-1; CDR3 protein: CASSQIRGTRGHYGYTF; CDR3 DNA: TGCGCCAGCAGCCAAATAAGAGGAACAAGGGGGCACTATGGCTACACCTTC
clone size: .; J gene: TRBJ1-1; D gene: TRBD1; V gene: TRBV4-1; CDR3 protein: CASSQGQRLREAFF; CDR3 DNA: TGCGCCAGCAGCCAGGGACAGAGATTGAGGGAGGCTTTCTTT